This is a list of T cell receptor beta chains from one sample in a study of beta chain features in type 1 diabetes. Profiled with immunoSEQ multiplex PCR; TCRdb holds only in-frame clones, not every one. The sample contains about 160,000 clones, roughly 8% of which appear only once. Sample: central memory CD4+ T cells from blood. The receptors shown here come from a woman between 35 and 50 years old with type 1 diabetes. CDR3s include the opening cysteine and the closing phenylalanine or tryptophan. Each record gives: CDR3 DNA, CDR3 protein, clone size, V gene, J gene, D gene. D genes are given only for firm matches. Some rows mark clone size as missing; the rest say once, few, many or name a class of expanded clone.

TGTGCCACCAGCACGCCTAACAGGGGAAGGCAGCCCCAGCATTTT,CATSTPNRGRQPQHF,.,TRBV15,TRBJ1-5,TRBD1
TGCGCCAGCAGGGACAGGTCCTACAATGAGCAGTTCTTC,CASRDRSYNEQFF,.,TRBV4-1,TRBJ2-1,TRBD1
TGTGCCAGCTCACCCGGGACAGGGCTCGAGCAGTACTTC,CASSPGTGLEQYF,.,TRBV18,TRBJ2-7,TRBD1
TGCGCCAGCAGCCAAGATCCCACGGGAACTATTAGTTATGGCTACACCTTC,CASSQDPTGTISYGYTF,few,TRBV4-3,TRBJ1-2,.
TGTGCCAGCAGTGTTTCCGGGACAGCCTATGGCTACACCTTC,CASSVSGTAYGYTF,few,TRBV6-5,TRBJ1-2,TRBD1
TGTGCCAGCAGCTTGGAGGACAGATTCTACAATGAGCAGTTCTTC,CASSLEDRFYNEQFF,.,TRBV5-4,TRBJ2-1,.
TGCAGCGTGTCCGGGACAGGGGGATCGGGCAATCAGCCCCAGCATTTT,CSVSGTGGSGNQPQHF,.,TRBV29-1,TRBJ1-5,TRBD1
TGTGCCAGCAGTGACCAGCGGGGGGGTACGCAGTATTTT,CASSDQRGGTQYF,many,TRBV2,TRBJ2-3,TRBD2
TGTGCCAGCAGTTCCACAGGGAGAGGCACTGAAGCTTTCTTT,CASSSTGRGTEAFF,.,TRBV28,TRBJ1-1,.
TGTGCCAGCAGTTTCCTCAGGGGTTCGGGCACAGATACGCAGTATTTT,CASSFLRGSGTDTQYF,few,TRBV6-5,TRBJ2-3,.
TGCGCCAGCAGCTTGGAGGCCAGGATCTGGGAGACCCAGTACTTC,CASSLEARIWETQYF,.,TRBV5-1,TRBJ2-5,.
TGCAGCCGGCGGGGATACAATGAGCAGTTCTTC,CSRRGYNEQFF,.,TRBV20-1,TRBJ2-1,.
TGTGCCAGCAGCGCACGACTGTACACCGGGGAGCTGTTTTTT,CASSARLYTGELFF,few,TRBV7-2,TRBJ2-2,.
TGTGCCAGCAGTGCATGGGCCTCCTACGCCGCCTACGAGCAGTACTTC,CASSAWASYAAYEQYF,few,TRBV2,TRBJ2-7,.
TGTGCCACCAGTACCGGGCAGGGGGGATATGGCTACACCTTC,CATSTGQGGYGYTF,few,TRBV15,TRBJ1-2,TRBD1
TGTGCCAGCAGTGAAGGTCCCCGCTCTGGAAACACCATATATTTT,CASSEGPRSGNTIYF,few,TRBV2,TRBJ1-3,.
TGTGCCAGCAGGAGGGCATTCCTGAACAATGAGCAGTTCTTC,CASRRAFLNNEQFF,.,TRBV28,TRBJ2-1,.
TGTGCCAGCAGCCTGGGCGGACAGGGCTATAATTCACCCCTCCACTTT,CASSLGGQGYNSPLHF,.,TRBV5-6,TRBJ1-6,TRBD1
TGTGCCAGCAGCCTCATGGTTAGTCAGGCGACCCTCGAGCAGTACTTC,CASSLMVSQATLEQYF,few,TRBV5-6,TRBJ2-7,.
TGCGCCAGCAGCCATACGGGACCCCTACTTAGGGGGGAGCAGTTCTTC,CASSHTGPLLRGEQFF,many,TRBV5-1,TRBJ2-1,.
TGTGCCAGCAGCCAAGATTGGGCGGGAGCGTACTTC,CASSQDWAGAYF,many,TRBV14,TRBJ2-7,TRBD2
TGTGCCTGGAACCCAGGACGGGAGAACACTGAAGCTTTCTTT,CAWNPGRENTEAFF,few,TRBV30,TRBJ1-1,.
TGTGCCAGCTCGACATACGGGCGGGATCAGCCCCAGCATTTT,CASSTYGRDQPQHF,.,TRBV18,TRBJ1-5,.
TGTGCCAGCAGCTTGGACAGGGGTTACGAGCAGTACTTC,CASSLDRGYEQYF,few,TRBV7-9,TRBJ2-7,TRBD1
TGTGCCAGCAGTCGATATACAGGGCCGGAGTACACCTTC,CASSRYTGPEYTF,.,TRBV28,TRBJ1-2,.
TGTGCCAGCAGTTCTTCCGAGGGGGCCCACTCTGGGGCCAACGTCCTGACTTTC,CASSSSEGAHSGANVLTF,many,TRBV7-9,TRBJ2-6,TRBD1
TGTGCCAGCAGCCCGGACAGGTGGAACTATGGCTACACCTTC,CASSPDRWNYGYTF,.,TRBV7-9,TRBJ1-2,TRBD1
TGCGCCAGCAGCCAACCGGTCGGGAGGTCTGGCTACACCTTC,CASSQPVGRSGYTF,few,TRBV4-1,TRBJ1-2,.